Sequencing of this TCR beta chain was carried out in a study of control samples from healthy donors and cancer patients. The germline CDR1 and CDR2 sequences are GTSNPN and SVGIG (reference sequence). Trimming removed 4 bases at V and 5 bases at J, with 11 bases between. The CDR3 is 12 amino acids. Repertoires were generated with immunoSEQ multiplex PCR, while TCRdb's copy carries only in-frame clones and drops some. The table includes 190,000 or so clones, over 85% detected once. The sequencing sample was made of blood. This sequence originates from a man aged 18 to 30 in good health. This chain joins TRBV30 and TRBJ1-1; D is unresolved. Here the CDR3 reads CAWTPLLTEAFF. The CDR3 DNA sequence: TGTGCCTGGACCCCCCTATTAACTGAAGCTTTCTTT.